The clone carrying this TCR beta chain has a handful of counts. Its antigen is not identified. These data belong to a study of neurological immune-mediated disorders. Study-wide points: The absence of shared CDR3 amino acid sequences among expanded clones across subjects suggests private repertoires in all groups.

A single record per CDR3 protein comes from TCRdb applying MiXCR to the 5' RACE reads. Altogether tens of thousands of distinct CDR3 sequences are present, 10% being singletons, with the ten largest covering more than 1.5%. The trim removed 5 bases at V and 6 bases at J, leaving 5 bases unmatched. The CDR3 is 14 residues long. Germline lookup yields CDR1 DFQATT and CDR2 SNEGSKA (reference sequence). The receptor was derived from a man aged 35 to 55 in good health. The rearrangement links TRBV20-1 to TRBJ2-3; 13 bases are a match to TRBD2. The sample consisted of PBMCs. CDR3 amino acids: CSARLAGGMDTQYF. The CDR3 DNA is TGCAGTGCTCGACTAGCGGGAGGAATGGATACGCAGTATTTT.